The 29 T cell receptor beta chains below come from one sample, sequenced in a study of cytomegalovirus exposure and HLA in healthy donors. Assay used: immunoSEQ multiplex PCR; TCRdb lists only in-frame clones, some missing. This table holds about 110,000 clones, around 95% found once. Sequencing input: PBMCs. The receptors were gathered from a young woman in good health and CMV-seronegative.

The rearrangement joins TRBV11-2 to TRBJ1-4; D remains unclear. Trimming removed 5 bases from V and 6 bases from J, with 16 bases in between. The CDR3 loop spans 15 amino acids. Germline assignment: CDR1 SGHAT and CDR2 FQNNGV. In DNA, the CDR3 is TGTGCCAGCAGCCGAGAGGACTCCCCCTATGAAAAACTGTTTTTT. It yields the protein CASSREDSPYEKLFF.

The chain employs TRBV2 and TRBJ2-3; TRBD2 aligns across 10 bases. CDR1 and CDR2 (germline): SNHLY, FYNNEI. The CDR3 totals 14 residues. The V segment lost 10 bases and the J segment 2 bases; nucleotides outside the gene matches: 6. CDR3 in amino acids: CAIAGLADTDTQYF. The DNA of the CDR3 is TGTGCCATTGCAGGACTAGCGGACACAGATACGCAGTATTTT. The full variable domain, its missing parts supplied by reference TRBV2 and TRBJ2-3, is EPEVTQTPSHQVTQMGQEVILRCVPISNHLYFYWYRQILGQKVEFLVSFYNNEISEKSEIFDDQFSVERPDGSNFTLKIRSTKLEDSAMYFCAIAGLADTDTQYFGPGTRLTVL.

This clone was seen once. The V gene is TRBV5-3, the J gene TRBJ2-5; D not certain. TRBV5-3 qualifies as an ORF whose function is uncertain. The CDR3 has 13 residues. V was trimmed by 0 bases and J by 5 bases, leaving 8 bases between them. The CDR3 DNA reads TGTGCCAGAAGCTTGGTCCCAGCGGAGACCCAGTACTTC. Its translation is CARSLVPAETQYF.

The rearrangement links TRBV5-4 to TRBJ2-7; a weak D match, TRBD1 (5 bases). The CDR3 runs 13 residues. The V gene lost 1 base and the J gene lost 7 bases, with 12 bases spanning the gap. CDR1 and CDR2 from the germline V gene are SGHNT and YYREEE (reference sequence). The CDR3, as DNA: TGTGCCAGCAGCTTGCCCACAGGAGAGGAGCAGTACTTC. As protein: CASSLPTGEEQYF. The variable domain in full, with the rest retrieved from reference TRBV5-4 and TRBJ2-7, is ETGVTQSPTHLIKTRGQQVTLRCSSQSGHNTVSWYQQALGQGPQFIFQYYREEENGRGNFPPRFSGLQFPNYSSELNVNALELDDSALYLCASSLPTGEEQYFGPGTRLTVT.

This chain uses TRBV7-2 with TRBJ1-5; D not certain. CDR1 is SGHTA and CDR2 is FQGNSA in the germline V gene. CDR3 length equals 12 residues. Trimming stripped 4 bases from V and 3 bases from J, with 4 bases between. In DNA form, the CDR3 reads TGTGCCAGCAGCTCTTACAATCAGCCCCAGCATTTT. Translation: CASSSYNQPQHF.

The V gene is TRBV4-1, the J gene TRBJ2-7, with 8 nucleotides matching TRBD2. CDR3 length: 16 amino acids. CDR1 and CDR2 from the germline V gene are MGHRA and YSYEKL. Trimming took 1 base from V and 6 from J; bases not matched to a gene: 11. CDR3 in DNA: TGCGCCAGCAGCCAAGCTTCGGCGGGGGGTAGTGTCGAGCAGTACTTC. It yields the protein CASSQASAGGSVEQYF.

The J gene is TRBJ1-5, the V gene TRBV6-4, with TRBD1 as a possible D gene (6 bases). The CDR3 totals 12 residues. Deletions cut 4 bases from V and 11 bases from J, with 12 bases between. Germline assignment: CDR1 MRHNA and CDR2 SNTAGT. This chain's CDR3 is CASSVTGMAQHF. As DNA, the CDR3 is TGTGCCAGCAGTGTGACAGGCATGGCCCAGCATTTT.

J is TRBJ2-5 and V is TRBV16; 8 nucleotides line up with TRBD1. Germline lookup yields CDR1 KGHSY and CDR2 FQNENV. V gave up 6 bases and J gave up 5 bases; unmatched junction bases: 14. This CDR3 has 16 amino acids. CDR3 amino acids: CASSPAPQGGMETQYF. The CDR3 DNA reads TGTGCCAGCAGTCCTGCCCCACAGGGGGGAATGGAGACCCAGTACTTC.

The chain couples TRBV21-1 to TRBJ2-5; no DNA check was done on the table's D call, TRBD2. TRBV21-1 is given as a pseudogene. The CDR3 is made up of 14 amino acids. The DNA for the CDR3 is TGTGCCAGCAGCAAACAGCGACTAGCGGAGACCCAGTACTTC. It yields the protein CASSKQRLAETQYF.

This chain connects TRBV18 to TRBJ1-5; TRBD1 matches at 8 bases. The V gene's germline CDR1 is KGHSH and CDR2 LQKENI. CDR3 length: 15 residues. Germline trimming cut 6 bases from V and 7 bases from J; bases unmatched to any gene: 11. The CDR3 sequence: CASSPGQGSGQPQHF. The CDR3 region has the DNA TGTGCCAGCTCTCCAGGACAGGGTTCGGGCCAGCCCCAGCATTTT.

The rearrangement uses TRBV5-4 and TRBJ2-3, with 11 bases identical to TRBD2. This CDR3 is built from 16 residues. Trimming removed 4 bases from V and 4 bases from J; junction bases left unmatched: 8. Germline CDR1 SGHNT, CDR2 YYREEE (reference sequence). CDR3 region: CASSRIAGGGPDTQYF. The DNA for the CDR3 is TGTGCCAGCAGCCGAATAGCGGGGGGGGGCCCAGATACGCAGTATTTT.

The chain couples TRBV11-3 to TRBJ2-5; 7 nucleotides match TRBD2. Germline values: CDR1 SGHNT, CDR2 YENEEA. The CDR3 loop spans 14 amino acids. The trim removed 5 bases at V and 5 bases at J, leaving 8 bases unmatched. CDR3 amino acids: CASSKRGETETQYF. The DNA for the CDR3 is TGTGCCAGCAGCAAACGGGGGGAGACGGAGACCCAGTACTTC. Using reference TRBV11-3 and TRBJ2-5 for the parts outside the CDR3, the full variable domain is EAGVVQSPRYKIIEKKQPVAFWCNPISGHNTLYWYLQNLGQGPELLIRYENEEAVDDSQLPKDRFSAERLKGVDSTLKIQPAELGDSAVYLCASSKRGETETQYFGPGTRLLVL.

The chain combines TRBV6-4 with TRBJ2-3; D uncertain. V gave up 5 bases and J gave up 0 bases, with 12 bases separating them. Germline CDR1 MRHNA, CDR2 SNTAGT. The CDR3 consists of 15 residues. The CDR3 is CASSNSPESTDTQYF. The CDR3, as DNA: TGTGCCAGCAGTAACAGCCCCGAGAGCACAGATACGCAGTATTTT.

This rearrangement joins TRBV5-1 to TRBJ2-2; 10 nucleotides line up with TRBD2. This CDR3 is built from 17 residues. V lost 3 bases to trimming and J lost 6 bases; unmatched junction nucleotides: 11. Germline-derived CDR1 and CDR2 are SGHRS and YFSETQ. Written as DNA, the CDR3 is TGCGCCAGCAGCTCTCCAGGGCTAGCGGGAGTTTCCGGGGAGCTGTTTTTT. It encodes CASSSPGLAGVSGELFF.

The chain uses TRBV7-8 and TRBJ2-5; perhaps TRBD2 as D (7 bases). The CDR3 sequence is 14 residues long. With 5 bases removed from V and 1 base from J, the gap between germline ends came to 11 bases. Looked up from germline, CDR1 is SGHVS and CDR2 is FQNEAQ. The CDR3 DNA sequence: TGTGCCAGCAGCCGGCGGGGGCTCCAAGAGACCCAGTACTTC. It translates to CASSRRGLQETQYF.

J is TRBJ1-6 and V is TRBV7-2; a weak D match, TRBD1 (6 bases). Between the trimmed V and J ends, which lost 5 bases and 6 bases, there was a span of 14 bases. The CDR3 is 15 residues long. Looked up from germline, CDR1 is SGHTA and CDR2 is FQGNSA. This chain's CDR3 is CASSTPGQVNSPLHF. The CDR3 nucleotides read TGTGCCAGCAGCACTCCGGGACAAGTTAATTCACCCCTCCACTTT.

In DNA form, the CDR3 reads TGTGCCAGCAGTTACCAGCCTTTGCCAGGCACTGAAGCTTTCTTT. Amino acid sequence: CASSYQPLPGTEAFF. The J gene is TRBJ1-1, the V gene TRBV6-5; the D is unclear. The CDR3 covers 15 residues. V shed 2 bases and J shed 4 bases, with 14 bases lying between them. Germline V lookup: CDR1 MNHEY, CDR2 SVGAGI.

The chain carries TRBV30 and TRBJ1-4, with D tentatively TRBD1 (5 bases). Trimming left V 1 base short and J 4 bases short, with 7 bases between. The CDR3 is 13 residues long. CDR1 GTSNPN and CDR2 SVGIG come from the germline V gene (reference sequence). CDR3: CAWSGGYNEKLFF. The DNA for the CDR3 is TGTGCCTGGAGTGGGGGCTATAATGAAAAACTGTTTTTT.

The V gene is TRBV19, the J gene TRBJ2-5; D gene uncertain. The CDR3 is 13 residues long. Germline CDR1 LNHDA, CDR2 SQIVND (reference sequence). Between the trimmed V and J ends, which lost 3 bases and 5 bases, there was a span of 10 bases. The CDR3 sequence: CASSIRPWETQYF. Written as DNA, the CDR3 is TGTGCCAGTAGTATCAGGCCCTGGGAGACCCAGTACTTC.

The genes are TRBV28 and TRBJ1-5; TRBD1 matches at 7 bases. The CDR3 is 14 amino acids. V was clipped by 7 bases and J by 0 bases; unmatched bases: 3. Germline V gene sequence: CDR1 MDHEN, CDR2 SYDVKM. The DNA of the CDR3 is TGTGCCAGCAACAGGGGAAATAGCAATCAGCCCCAGCATTTT. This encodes CASNRGNSNQPQHF.

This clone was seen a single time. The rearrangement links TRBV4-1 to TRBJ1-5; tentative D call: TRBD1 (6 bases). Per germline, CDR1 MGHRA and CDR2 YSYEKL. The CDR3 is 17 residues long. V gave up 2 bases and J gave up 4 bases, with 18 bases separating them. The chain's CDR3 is CASSQSTTGSGNQPQHF. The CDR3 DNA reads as TGCGCCAGCAGCCAAAGTACAACAGGGTCGGGGAATCAGCCCCAGCATTTT.

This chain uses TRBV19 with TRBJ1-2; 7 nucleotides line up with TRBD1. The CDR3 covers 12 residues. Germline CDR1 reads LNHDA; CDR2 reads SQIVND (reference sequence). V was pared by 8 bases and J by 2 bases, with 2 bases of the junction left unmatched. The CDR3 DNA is TGTGCCAGTGGGGGACAGAACTATGGCTACACCTTC. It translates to CASGGQNYGYTF.

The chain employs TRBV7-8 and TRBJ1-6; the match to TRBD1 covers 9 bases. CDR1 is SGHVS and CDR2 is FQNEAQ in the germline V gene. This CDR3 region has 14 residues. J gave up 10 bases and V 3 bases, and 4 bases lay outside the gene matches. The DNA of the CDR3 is TGTGCCAGCAGCTTCAACAGGGGGCAGTCACCCCTCCACTTT. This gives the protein CASSFNRGQSPLHF.

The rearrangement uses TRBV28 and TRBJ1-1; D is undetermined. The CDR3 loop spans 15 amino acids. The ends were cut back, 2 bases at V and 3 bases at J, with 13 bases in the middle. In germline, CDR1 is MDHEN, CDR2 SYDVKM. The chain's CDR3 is CASSLQRARDTEAFF. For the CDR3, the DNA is TGTGCCAGCAGTTTACAGAGGGCGCGGGACACTGAAGCTTTCTTT.

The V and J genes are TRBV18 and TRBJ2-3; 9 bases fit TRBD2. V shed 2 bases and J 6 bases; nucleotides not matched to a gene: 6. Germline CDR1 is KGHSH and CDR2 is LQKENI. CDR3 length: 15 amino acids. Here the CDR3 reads CASSPSTSGRDTQYF. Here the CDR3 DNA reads TGTGCCAGCTCACCATCGACTAGCGGCAGGGATACGCAGTATTTT. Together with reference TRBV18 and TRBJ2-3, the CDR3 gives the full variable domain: NAGVMQNPRHLVRRRGQEARLRCSPMKGHSHVYWYRQLPEEGLKFMVYLQKENIIDESGMPKERFSAEFPKEGPSILRIQQVVRGDSAAYFCASSPSTSGRDTQYFGPGTRLTVL.

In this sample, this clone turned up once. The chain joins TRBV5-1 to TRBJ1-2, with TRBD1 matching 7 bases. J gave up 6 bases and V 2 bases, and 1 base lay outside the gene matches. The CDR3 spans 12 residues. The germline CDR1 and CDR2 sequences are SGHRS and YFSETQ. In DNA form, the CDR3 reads TGCGCCAGCAGCTTCCAGGGGGATGGCTACACCTTC. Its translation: CASSFQGDGYTF. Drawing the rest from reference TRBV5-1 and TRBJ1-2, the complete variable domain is KAGVTQTPRYLIKTRGQQVTLSCSPISGHRSVSWYQQTPGQGLQFLFEYFSETQRNKGNFPGRFSGRQFSNSRSEMNVSTLELGDSALYLCASSFQGDGYTFGSGTRLTVV.

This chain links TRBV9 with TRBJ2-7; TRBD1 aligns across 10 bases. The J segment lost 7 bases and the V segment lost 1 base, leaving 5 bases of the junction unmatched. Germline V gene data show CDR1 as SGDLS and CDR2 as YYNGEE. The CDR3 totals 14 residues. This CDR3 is CASSVRTGGSEQYF. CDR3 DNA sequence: TGTGCCAGCAGCGTAAGGACAGGGGGGAGTGAGCAGTACTTC.

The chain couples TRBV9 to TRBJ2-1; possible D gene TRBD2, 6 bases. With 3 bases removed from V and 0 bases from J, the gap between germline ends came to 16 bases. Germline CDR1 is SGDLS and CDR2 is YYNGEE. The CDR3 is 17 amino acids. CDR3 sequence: CASSDSLAASSYNEQFF. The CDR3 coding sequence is TGTGCCAGCAGCGATTCTTTAGCGGCCAGCTCCTACAATGAGCAGTTCTTC.

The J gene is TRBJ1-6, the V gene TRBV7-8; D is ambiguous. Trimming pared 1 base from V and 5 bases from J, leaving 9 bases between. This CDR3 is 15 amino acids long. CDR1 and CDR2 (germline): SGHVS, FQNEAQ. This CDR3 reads CASSLVTGNNSPLHF. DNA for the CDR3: TGTGCCAGCAGCTTAGTTACCGGGAATAATTCACCCCTCCACTTT. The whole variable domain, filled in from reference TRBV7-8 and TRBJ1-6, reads GAGVSQSPRYKVAKRGQDVALRCDPISGHVSLFWYQQALGQGPEFLTYFQNEAQLDKSGLPSDRFFAERPEGSVSTLKIQRTQQEDSAVYLCASSLVTGNNSPLHFGNGTRLTVT.